This TCR beta chain was identified during a study of human T cells and chemical hapten exposure. During construction of the library, unique molecular identifiers were attached to individual cDNA molecules for quantitative, reproducible TCR counting. In TCRdb, the RACE reads were re-called with MiXCR into one record per CDR3 protein. Of some 110,000 distinct CDR3 sequences in the sample, about 12% were seen once. Documented time point: patch test 1, 2 weeks after DPC sensitization. As for treatment: therapeutic diphenylcyclopropenone sensitization with weekly scalp DPC. Researchers sampled blood before each patch test went on. A few counts support this clonotype. V shed 1 base and J 3 bases; nucleotides not matched to a gene: 6. Germline-derived CDR1 and CDR2 are LNHDA and SQIVND (reference sequence). The CDR3 sequence is 17 residues long.

The gene calls are TRBV19 and TRBJ1-5; 10 nucleotides line up with TRBD1. This sequence was found in a woman aged 45-65 years with alopecia areata. Some clones in this sample may be carry-over from other donors' samples. This material consisted of whole blood, taken in connection with sensitization to the hapten diphenylcyclopropenone (DPC). CDR3 nucleotides: TGTGCCAGTAGTATAGGCCCGGGACAGGGGTACAATCAGCCCCAGCATTTT. It yields the protein CASSIGPGQGYNQPQHF.